Here is one T cell receptor beta chain with its context. The data were taken from a study of blood T cells in healthy people across ages. A second PCR, run for about 7 to 12 cycles, used a sample-barcoded 5' primer plus a J-beta primer mix. Via MiXCR, TCRdb re-called the 5' RACE reads, giving one row per CDR3 protein. Of 1.8 million or so distinct CDR3 sequences detected, more than 35% appear once; the ten largest clones hold roughly 23%. Germline V gene data show CDR1 as MNHNS and CDR2 as SASEGT. This CDR3 is built from 14 residues. V was trimmed by 2 bases and J by 5 bases, leaving 12 bases between them.

The TCR sequence derives from a human donor in good health. The chain has TRBV6-1 and TRBJ2-5; tentative D call: TRBD2 (6 bases). The specimen was blood. Here the CDR3 DNA reads TGTGCCAGCAGTGAATTGGGACTGAGGGAGACCCAGTACTTC. It specifies CASSELGLRETQYF.